The 20 T cell receptor beta chains in this list originate from one sample, sequenced in a study of T-cell reconstitution after alpha-beta-depleted transplantation in children. The TCRbeta library was prepared with unique molecular identifiers. MiXCR, run by TCRdb on the PCR reads, gives a single entry per CDR3 protein. In the table there are 250,000 to 300,000 distinct CDR3 sequences, nearly 10% of which are singletons. This sample comprised PBMCs from the stem cell graft donor, obtained from the stem cell graft. The receptors were gathered from a human donor who donated a stem cell graft to a child with SCID.

J is TRBJ2-4 and V is TRBV4-1; tentatively, D is TRBD2 (7 bases). The CDR3 totals 16 residues. The germline V gene has CDR1 MGHRA and CDR2 YSYEKL. Trimming stripped 0 bases from V and 6 bases from J, with 15 bases between. CDR3 amino acids: CASSQDLRGGRNIQYF. The CDR3 DNA is TGCGCCAGCAGCCAAGATTTGAGGGGGGGGAGAAACATTCAGTACTTC.

The CDR3 DNA sequence: TGCAGTGCTGCCCGGGACAGGGACTACGAGCAGTACTTC. Translation gives CSAARDRDYEQYF. The chain employs TRBV20-1 and TRBJ2-7; 9 nucleotides align to TRBD1. There are 13 residues in the CDR3. The germline V gene has CDR1 DFQATT and CDR2 SNEGSKA (reference sequence). V gave up 5 bases and J gave up 3 bases; unmatched junction bases: 5.

The rearrangement uses TRBV6-1 and TRBJ1-6; no firm D call. This CDR3 is 13 amino acids long. Between the trimmed V and J ends, which lost 8 bases and 0 bases, there was a span of 5 bases. The germline V gene encodes CDR1 MNHNS and CDR2 SASEGT. The CDR3 is CASQSSYNSPLHF. The CDR3 region has the DNA TGTGCCAGCCAGAGCTCCTATAATTCACCCCTCCACTTT.

The rearrangement links TRBV5-1 to TRBJ2-7; D gene uncertain. The CDR3 is 14 residues long. V lost 3 bases and J lost 5, with 15 bases in between. Germline V gene data show CDR1 as SGHRS and CDR2 as YFSETQ. The CDR3, as DNA: TGCGCCAGCAGCTCCCTGGGTGAAGGTCACGAGCAGTACTTC. Its translation: CASSSLGEGHEQYF.

J is TRBJ2-1 and V is TRBV3-1, with D perhaps matching TRBD1 (6 bases). This CDR3 has 17 amino acids. Trimming removed 2 bases at V and 0 bases at J, with 14 bases between. Germline V CDR1 and CDR2: LGHDT, YNNKEL (reference sequence). In DNA, the CDR3 is TGTGCCAGCAGCCAACCGGACAGCCTTCTCTCCTACAATGAGCAGTTCTTC. Translated, it gives CASSQPDSLLSYNEQFF.

This clonotype has a count of ten or more. This sequence may be a read error, since a much larger clone differs from it by one base. The chain has TRBV3-1 and TRBJ1-1; D gene uncertain. CDR1 is LGHDT and CDR2 is YNNKEL in the germline V gene (reference sequence). Trimming removed 6 bases at V and 2 bases at J, with 10 bases between. The CDR3 extends over 13 amino acids. The CDR3 loop is CASRGLGNTEAFF. The CDR3 DNA is TGTGCCAGCAGAGGACTGGGAAACACTGAAGCTTTCTTT.

This clonotype was counted ten times or more. V usage is TRBV5-1 and J usage is TRBJ2-1; 8 bases fit TRBD1. J gave up 7 bases and V 1 base, and 7 bases lay outside the gene matches. CDR1 and CDR2 (germline): SGHRS, YFSETQ. CDR3 length equals 15 residues. This CDR3 is CASSLSVTGDNEQFF. The CDR3 DNA reads TGCGCCAGCAGCTTGTCCGTGACAGGGGATAATGAGCAGTTCTTC. Full variable domain (missing parts from reference TRBV5-1 and TRBJ2-1): KAGVTQTPRYLIKTRGQQVTLSCSPISGHRSVSWYQQTPGQGLQFLFEYFSETQRNKGNFPGRFSGRQFSNSRSEMNVSTLELGDSALYLCASSLSVTGDNEQFFGPGTRLTVL.

The chain has TRBV27 and TRBJ2-3; D is uncertain. V gave up 5 bases and J gave up 6 bases, with 12 bases separating them. CDR3 length: 13 residues. In germline, CDR1 is MNHEY, CDR2 SMNVEV (reference sequence). The CDR3 loop is CASSLRPRDTQYF. The DNA for the CDR3 is TGTGCCAGCAGTCTACGACCTCGGGATACGCAGTATTTT.

This chain connects TRBV6-5 to TRBJ1-3; D not certain. The ends were cut back, 8 bases at V and 7 bases at J, with 15 bases in the middle. The V gene's germline CDR1 is MNHEY and CDR2 SVGAGI. CDR3 length: 13 amino acids. The CDR3: CASGRLTGNTIYF. The CDR3, as DNA: TGTGCCAGCGGTCGCTTAACGGGCAACACCATATATTTT.

This clonotype appeared a few times. The chain employs TRBV6-5 and TRBJ1-1, with a tentative D call TRBD1 (6 bases). The ends were cut back, 7 bases at V and 11 bases at J, with 20 bases in the middle. Germline lookup yields CDR1 MNHEY and CDR2 SVGAGI. This CDR3 contains 13 residues. Written as DNA, the CDR3 is TGTGCCAGCAAACCCGGCCTGACAGGCCCCGCTTTCTTT. Amino acid sequence: CASKPGLTGPAFF.

This chain connects TRBV7-9 to TRBJ2-7; D may correspond to TRBD1 or TRBD2 (5 bases each). V shed 2 bases and J shed 5 bases, with 10 bases lying between them. The CDR3 contains 13 residues. Germline lookup yields CDR1 SEHNR and CDR2 FQNEAQ (reference sequence). The CDR3 region has the DNA TGTGCCAGCAGCTTAAAAGGGACCCACGAGCAGTACTTC. Its translation is CASSLKGTHEQYF. Full variable domain (missing parts from reference TRBV7-9 and TRBJ2-7): DTGVSQNPRHKITKRGQNVTFRCDPISEHNRLYWYRQTLGQGPEFLTYFQNEAQLEKSRLLSDRFSAERPKGSFSTLEIQRTEQGDSAMYLCASSLKGTHEQYFGPGTRLTVT.

A remark on this clonotype: This may stem from a read error, because a much larger clone lies one nucleotide away. The chain couples TRBV10-3 to TRBJ2-3, with D uncertain. The V end was cut by 3 bases, the J end by 2 bases, with 9 bases between. Per germline, CDR1 ENHRY and CDR2 SYGVKD. This CDR3 is 14 amino acids long. The CDR3 sequence: CAISDKHNTDTQYF. CDR3 DNA sequence: TGTGCCATCAGTGATAAACATAACACAGATACGCAGTATTTT.

The J gene is TRBJ1-2, the V gene TRBV6-2 or TRBV6-3, with TRBD1 matching over 8 bases. Germline V lookup: CDR1 MNHEY, CDR2 SVGEGT. Trimming removed 5 bases from V and 4 bases from J; junction bases left unmatched: 9. The CDR3 sequence is 15 residues long. The CDR3 nucleotides read TGTGCCAGCAGTCCACCGGACAGGGTGATCTATGGCTACACCTTC. This translates into CASSPPDRVIYGYTF.

This clonotype has just a few counts. This chain links TRBV20-1 with TRBJ1-6; no reliable D call. Germline CDR1 DFQATT, CDR2 SNEGSKA (reference sequence). The CDR3 sequence is 17 residues long. V was pared by 1 base and J by 0 bases, with 13 bases between. The CDR3 loop reads CSARAGHLGSYNSPLHF. The CDR3 bases are TGCAGTGCTAGAGCCGGCCACTTGGGCTCCTATAATTCACCCCTCCACTTT.

V usage is TRBV2 and J usage is TRBJ2-2, with 7 bases lining up with TRBD1. Germline CDR1 reads SNHLY; CDR2 reads FYNNEI. Germline trimming cut 7 bases from V and 0 bases from J; bases unmatched to any gene: 8. This CDR3 region has 16 residues. The CDR3: CASIHGRGPNTGELFF. The CDR3 DNA reads TGTGCCAGCATCCACGGTAGGGGGCCGAACACCGGGGAGCTGTTTTTT.

There are many counts of this clonotype. The chain couples TRBV29-1 to TRBJ2-7; D is possibly TRBD1 (5 bases). The CDR3 has 13 amino acids. Germline assignment: CDR1 SQVTM and CDR2 ANQGSEA. Trimming took off 5 bases at V and 0 bases at J, with 11 bases between the two ends. The CDR3 reads CSVLDTLSYEQYF. As DNA, the CDR3 is TGCAGCGTTTTGGACACCCTCTCCTACGAGCAGTACTTC.

The V call is TRBV6-2 or TRBV6-3, the J call TRBJ1-5, with D possibly matching TRBD1 (6 bases). Germline CDR1 MNHEY, CDR2 SVGEGT. V lost 4 bases to trimming and J lost 2 bases, with 12 bases between them. CDR3 length: 15 amino acids. This CDR3 is CASSFTQGGNQPQHF. The CDR3 DNA reads as TGTGCCAGCAGTTTTACACAGGGCGGCAATCAGCCCCAGCATTTT.

The chain joins TRBV20-1 to TRBJ2-7; D call uncertain. V dropped 6 bases and J dropped 6 bases, with 12 bases sitting between them. The CDR3 sequence is 11 residues long. Germline lookup yields CDR1 DFQATT and CDR2 SNEGSKA (reference sequence). CDR3 protein: CSAPLEGEQYF. DNA for the CDR3: TGCAGTGCCCCGCTAGAAGGCGAGCAGTACTTC.

The CDR3 region is CASSFTFGYTF. CDR3 nucleotides: TGTGCCAGCAGTTTTACGTTTGGCTACACCTTC. V is TRBV12-3 or TRBV12-4 and J is TRBJ1-2; the D is unclear. V gave up 3 bases and J gave up 7 bases, with 6 bases separating them. CDR3 length: 11 residues.

This clonotype has only a few counts. CDR3 DNA: TGTGCCAGCAGCTTCCCCTCCGGGACAGGCTTCTCTGGGGCCAACGTCCTGACTTTC. It yields the protein CASSFPSGTGFSGANVLTF. This sequence joins TRBV7-3 and TRBJ2-6; 8 positions match TRBD1. V trimming: 3 bases; J trimming: 0 bases; junction bases outside the gene matches: 10. The CDR3 length is 19 residues. Germline V gives CDR1 SGHTA, CDR2 FQGTGA.